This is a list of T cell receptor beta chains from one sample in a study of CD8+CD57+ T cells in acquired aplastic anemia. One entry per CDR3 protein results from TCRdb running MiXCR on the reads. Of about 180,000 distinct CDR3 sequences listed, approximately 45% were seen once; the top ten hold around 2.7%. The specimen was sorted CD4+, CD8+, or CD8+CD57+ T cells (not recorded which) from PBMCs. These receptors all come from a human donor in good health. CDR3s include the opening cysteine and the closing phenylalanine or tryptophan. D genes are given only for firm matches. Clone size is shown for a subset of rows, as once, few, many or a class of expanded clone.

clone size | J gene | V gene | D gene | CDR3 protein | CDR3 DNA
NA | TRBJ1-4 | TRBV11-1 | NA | CASSLGQGIDSNEKLFF | TGTGCCAGCAGCTTAGGGCAGGGGATCGACTCTAATGAAAAACTGTTTTTT
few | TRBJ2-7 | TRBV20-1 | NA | CSARVDSRHEQYF | TGCAGTGCCAGAGTGGACAGCAGGCACGAGCAGTACTTC
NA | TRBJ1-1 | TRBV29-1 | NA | CSVEEGAFF | TGCAGCGTTGAAGAAGGGGCTTTCTTT
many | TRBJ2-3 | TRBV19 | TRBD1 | CASRERRTGASTDTQYF | TGTGCCAGTAGAGAGCGCCGGACAGGGGCTAGCACAGATACGCAGTATTTT
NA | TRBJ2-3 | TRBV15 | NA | CATSTPLADTQYF | TGTGCCACCAGCACACCACTAGCAGATACGCAGTATTTT
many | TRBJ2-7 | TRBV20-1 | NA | CSASGSPYEQYF | TGCAGTGCTAGCGGGAGCCCCTACGAGCAGTACTTC
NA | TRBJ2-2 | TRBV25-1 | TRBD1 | CASSTGDTGELSF | TGTGCCAGCAGTACAGGGGACACCGGGGAGCTGTCTTTT
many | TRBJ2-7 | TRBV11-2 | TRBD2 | CASSLIGLAGGSSYEQYF | TGTGCCAGCAGCTTAATTGGACTAGCGGGAGGGTCCTCCTACGAGCAGTACTTC
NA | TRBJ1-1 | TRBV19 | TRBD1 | CASSFTGGAGTEAFF | TGTGCCAGTAGTTTCACAGGGGGCGCGGGTACTGAAGCTTTCTTT
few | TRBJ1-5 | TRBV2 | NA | CASSEGISNQPQHF | TGTGCCAGCAGTGAGGGCATTAGCAATCAGCCCCAGCATTTT
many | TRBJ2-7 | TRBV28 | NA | CASSLSNQQYF | TGTGCCAGCAGCCTTTCGAACCAGCAGTACTTC
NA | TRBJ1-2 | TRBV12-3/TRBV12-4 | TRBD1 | CASSLGTGYDGYTF | TGTGCCAGCAGTCTCGGGACAGGGTATGATGGCTACACCTTC
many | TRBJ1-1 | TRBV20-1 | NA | CSALQGRAFF | TGCAGTGCTCTTCAGGGGCGAGCTTTCTTT
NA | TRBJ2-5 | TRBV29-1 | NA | CSVLPGQETQYF | TGCAGCGTTCTCCCAGGCCAAGAGACCCAGTACTTC
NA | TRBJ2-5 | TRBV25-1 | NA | CASIGPRETQYF | TGTGCCAGCATTGGGCCACGGGAGACCCAGTACTTC
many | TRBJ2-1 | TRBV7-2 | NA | CASSLAYGPGSEQFF | TGTGCCAGCAGCTTAGCGTACGGCCCCGGCAGTGAGCAGTTCTTC
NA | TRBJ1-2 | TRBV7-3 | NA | CASSAGMGNYGYTF | TGTGCCAGCAGCGCAGGGATGGGTAACTATGGCTACACCTTC
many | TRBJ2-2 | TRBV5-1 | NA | CASSLRLLRASDTGELFF | TGCGCCAGCAGCTTGCGACTACTTAGGGCGTCGGACACCGGGGAGCTGTTTTTT
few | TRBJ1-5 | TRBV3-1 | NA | CASSRRGGDSRHF | TGTGCCAGCAGCCGACGGGGTGGGGACTCCCGGCATTTT
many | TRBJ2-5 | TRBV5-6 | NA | CASSPDYSVQETQYF | TGTGCCAGCAGCCCCGACTACAGCGTCCAAGAGACCCAGTACTTC
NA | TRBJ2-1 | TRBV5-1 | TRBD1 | CASSLAGTGSTYNEQFF | TGCGCCAGCAGCTTGGCCGGGACAGGGAGCACCTACAATGAGCAGTTCTTC
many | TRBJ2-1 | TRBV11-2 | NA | CASSQNSISSYNEQFF | TGTGCCAGCAGCCAAAACTCAATAAGCTCCTACAATGAGCAGTTCTTC
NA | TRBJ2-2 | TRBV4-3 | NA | CASIPGGGHNTGELFF | TGCGCCAGCATCCCTGGCGGGGGCCACAACACCGGGGAGCTGTTTTTT
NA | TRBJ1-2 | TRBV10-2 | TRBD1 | CASKPRGRNYGYTF | TGCGCCAGCAAGCCCAGGGGGCGCAACTATGGCTACACCTTC
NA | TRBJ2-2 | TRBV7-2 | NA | CASSFGRNTGELFF | TGTGCCAGCAGCTTTGGCAGGAACACCGGGGAGCTGTTTTTT
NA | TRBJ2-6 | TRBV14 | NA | CASTPGSKRGANVLTF | TGTGCCAGCACTCCGGGATCAAAGCGGGGGGCCAACGTCCTGACTTTC
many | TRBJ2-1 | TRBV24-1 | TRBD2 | CATSDIAGGGIYEQFF | TGTGCCACCAGTGATATAGCGGGGGGGGGAATATATGAGCAGTTCTTC
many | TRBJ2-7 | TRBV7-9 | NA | CASSSGQTYEQYF | TGCGCCAGCAGCTCCGGACAGACCTACGAGCAGTACTTC
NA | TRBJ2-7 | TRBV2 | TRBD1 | CASRKGQGFHEQYF | TGTGCCAGCCGTAAGGGACAGGGGTTCCACGAGCAGTACTTC
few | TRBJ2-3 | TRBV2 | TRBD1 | CASSEGDRGTDTQYF | TGTGCCAGCAGTGAGGGGGACAGGGGCACAGATACGCAGTATTTT
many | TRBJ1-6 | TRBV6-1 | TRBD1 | CASRPGQGPNSPLHF | TGTGCCAGCAGACCGGGACAGGGGCCTAATTCACCCCTCCACTTT
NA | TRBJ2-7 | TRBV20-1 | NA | CSAPRGGRGYEQYF | TGCAGTGCACCGAGGGGGGGGCGGGGCTACGAGCAGTACTTC
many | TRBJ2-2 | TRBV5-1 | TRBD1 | CASSLLGQGNTGELFF | TGCGCCAGCAGCTTGCTCGGACAGGGGAACACCGGGGAGCTGTTTTTT
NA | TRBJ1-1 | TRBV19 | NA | CASSIMRGGNTEAFF | TGTGCCAGTAGTATTATGCGGGGAGGGAACACTGAAGCTTTCTTT
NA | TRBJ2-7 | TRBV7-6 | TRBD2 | CASSLDPGGLAYEQYF | TGTGCCAGCAGCTTAGACCCGGGAGGGCTGGCCTACGAGCAGTACTTC